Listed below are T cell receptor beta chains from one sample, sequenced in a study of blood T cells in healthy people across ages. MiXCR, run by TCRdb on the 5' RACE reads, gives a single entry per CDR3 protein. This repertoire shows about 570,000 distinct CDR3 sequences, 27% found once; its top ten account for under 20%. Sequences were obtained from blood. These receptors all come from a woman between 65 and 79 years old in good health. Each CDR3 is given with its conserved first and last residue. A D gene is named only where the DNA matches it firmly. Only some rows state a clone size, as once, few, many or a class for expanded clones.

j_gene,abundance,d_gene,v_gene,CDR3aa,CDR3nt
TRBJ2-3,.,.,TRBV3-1,CASSQEFSGTDTQYF,TGTGCCAGCAGCCAAGAGTTCTCGGGCACAGATACGCAGTATTTT
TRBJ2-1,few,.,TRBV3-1,CASSQQGYGQFF,TGTGCCAGCAGCCAACAGGGTTACGGGCAGTTCTTC
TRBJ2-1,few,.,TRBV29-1,CSVVTGFYYNEQFF,TGCAGCGTCGTTACAGGGTTTTACTACAATGAGCAGTTCTTC
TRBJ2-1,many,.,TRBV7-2,CASSLGQRLNEQFF,TGTGCCAGCAGCTTAGGCCAGAGATTAAATGAGCAGTTCTTC
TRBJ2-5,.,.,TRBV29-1,CSVGSGSQYF,TGCAGCGTTGGTTCGGGGTCCCAGTACTTC
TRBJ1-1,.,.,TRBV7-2,CASSRGGFGNTEAFF,TGTGCCAGCTCCAGAGGGGGGTTCGGGAACACTGAAGCTTTCTTT
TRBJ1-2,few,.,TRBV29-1,CSVQRGLYGYTF,TGCAGCGTTCAGCGGGGACTTTATGGCTACACCTTC
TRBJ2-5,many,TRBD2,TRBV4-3,CASSQEDGGALETQYF,TGCGCCAGCAGCCAAGAGGACGGGGGGGCCTTGGAGACCCAGTACTTC
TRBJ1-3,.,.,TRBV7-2,CASSLGPPSGNTIYF,TGTGCCAGCAGCTTGGGCCCGCCTTCTGGAAACACCATATATTTT
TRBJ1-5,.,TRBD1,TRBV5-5,CASSLTGQSQPQHF,TGTGCCAGCAGCTTGACGGGACAGAGTCAGCCCCAGCATTTT
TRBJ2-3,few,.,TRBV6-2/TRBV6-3,CASSYSVLPRGPSSTDTQYF,TGTGCCAGCAGTTACTCGGTGCTACCTCGAGGACCCTCTAGCACAGATACGCAGTATTTT
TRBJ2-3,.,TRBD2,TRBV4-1,CASSLFSGGAGTDTQYF,TGCGCCAGCAGCCTATTTAGCGGGGGGGCCGGCACAGATACGCAGTATTTT
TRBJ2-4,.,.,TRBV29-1,CSVTGNLAKNIQYF,TGCAGCGTTACAGGGAATCTAGCCAAAAACATTCAGTACTTC
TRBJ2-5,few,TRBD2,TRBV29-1,CSVEEGGRAQYF,TGCAGCGTTGAAGAAGGAGGGAGGGCCCAGTACTTC
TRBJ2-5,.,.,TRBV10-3,CAIGSQETQYF,TGTGCCATCGGGAGCCAAGAGACCCAGTACTTC
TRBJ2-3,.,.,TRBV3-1,CASSLQPSTDTQYF,TGTGCCAGCAGCCTACAGCCTAGCACAGATACGCAGTATTTT
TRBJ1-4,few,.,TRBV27,CASSLPPYEKLFF,TGTGCCAGCAGTTTACCCCCCTATGAAAAACTGTTTTTT
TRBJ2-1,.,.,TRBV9,CASSLVAGEQFF,TGTGCCAGCAGCCTTGTCGCTGGTGAGCAGTTCTTC
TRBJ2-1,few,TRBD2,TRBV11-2,CASSYPRLAGYNEQFF,TGTGCCAGCAGCTACCCGCGACTAGCGGGATACAATGAGCAGTTCTTC
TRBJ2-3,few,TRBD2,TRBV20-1,CSASGGAADTQYF,TGCAGTGCTAGCGGGGGGGCCGCAGATACGCAGTATTTT
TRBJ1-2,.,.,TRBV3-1,CASSRPGHNGYTF,TGTGCCAGCAGCCGTCCGGGACATAATGGCTACACCTTC
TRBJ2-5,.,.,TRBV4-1,CASSQRQEETQYF,TGCGCCAGCAGCCAGAGACAAGAAGAGACCCAGTACTTC
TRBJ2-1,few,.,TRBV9,CASSVGGRDNEQFF,TGTGCCAGCAGCGTGGGTGGTCGAGACAATGAGCAGTTCTTC
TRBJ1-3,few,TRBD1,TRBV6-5,CASSPDRGQGNTIYF,TGTGCCAGCAGCCCAGACAGGGGGCAAGGAAACACCATATATTTT
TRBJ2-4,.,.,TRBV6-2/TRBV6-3,CASSYVDRVYF,TGTGCCAGCAGTTACGTAGACAGAGTGTACTTC
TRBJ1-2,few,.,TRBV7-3,CATLLRNRRGYTF,TGTGCCACCCTCCTAAGGAACAGAAGAGGCTACACCTTC
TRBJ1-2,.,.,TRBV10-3,CAISPKGGNYGYTF,TGTGCCATCAGCCCAAAAGGGGGTAACTATGGCTACACCTTC
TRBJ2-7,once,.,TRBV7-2,CASSSPPLGEQYF,TGTGCCAGCAGCTCCCCTCCCCTTGGCGAGCAGTACTTC
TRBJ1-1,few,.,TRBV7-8,CASSLVEAGTEAFF,TGTGCCAGCAGCTTAGTAGAGGCGGGAACTGAAGCTTTCTTT
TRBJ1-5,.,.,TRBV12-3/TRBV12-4,CASSFQGRGRQPQHF,TGTGCCAGCAGTTTTCAGGGGCGCGGGCGCCAGCCCCAGCATTTT
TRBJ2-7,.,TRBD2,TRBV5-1,CASSLLGGQGPYEQYF,TGCGCCAGCAGCTTGTTGGGAGGGCAGGGCCCCTACGAGCAGTACTTC
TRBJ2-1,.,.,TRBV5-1,CASSNAVDIYNEQFF,TGCGCCAGCAGCAACGCGGTGGACATCTACAATGAGCAGTTCTTC
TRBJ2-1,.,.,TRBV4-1,CASSQDLGRTFYNEQFF,TGCGCCAGCAGCCAAGATCTGGGCAGGACGTTCTACAATGAGCAGTTCTTC
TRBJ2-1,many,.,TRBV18,CASSPSGNEQFF,TGTGCCAGCAGCCCCTCGGGCAATGAGCAGTTCTTC
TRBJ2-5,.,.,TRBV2,CASSEVGTPQETQYF,TGTGCCAGCAGTGAAGTAGGCACTCCCCAAGAGACCCAGTACTTC
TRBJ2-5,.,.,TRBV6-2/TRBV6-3,CASSYGGALETQYF,TGTGCCAGCAGTTACGGCGGGGCTTTGGAGACCCAGTACTTC
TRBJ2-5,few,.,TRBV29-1,CSVEEEVETQYF,TGCAGCGTTGAAGAAGAGGTAGAGACCCAGTACTTC
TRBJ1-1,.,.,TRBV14,CASSTYGNTEAFF,TGTGCCAGCAGCACTTACGGGAACACTGAAGCTTTCTTT
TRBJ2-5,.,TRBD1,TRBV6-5,CASTTQGAGETQYF,TGTGCCAGCACTACACAGGGGGCAGGAGAGACCCAGTACTTC
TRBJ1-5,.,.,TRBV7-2,CASSPRGVGQPQHF,TGTGCCAGCAGCCCGAGGGGGGTCGGCCAGCCCCAGCATTTT
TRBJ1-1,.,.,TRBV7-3,CASSPPMDGEAFF,TGTGCCAGCAGCCCGCCAATGGACGGTGAAGCTTTCTTT
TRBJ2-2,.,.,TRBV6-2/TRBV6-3,CASSPGSWDTGELFF,TGTGCCAGCAGTCCCGGGAGTTGGGACACCGGGGAGCTGTTTTTT
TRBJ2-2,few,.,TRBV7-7,CASSPMGGLRTGELFF,TGTGCCAGCAGTCCTATGGGGGGGCTACGGACCGGGGAGCTGTTTTTT
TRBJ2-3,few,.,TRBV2,CASRSDNTDTQYF,TGTGCCAGCAGGTCGGACAACACAGATACGCAGTATTTT
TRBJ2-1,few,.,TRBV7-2,CASSFRGSAGEQFF,TGTGCCAGCAGCTTTCGTGGCTCCGCGGGGGAGCAGTTCTTC
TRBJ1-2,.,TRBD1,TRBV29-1,CSAEGQGYYGYTF,TGCAGCGCTGAGGGACAGGGGTACTATGGCTACACCTTC
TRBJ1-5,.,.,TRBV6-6,CASNDRSLGSNQPQHF,TGTGCCAGTAACGACAGGTCTCTGGGGAGCAATCAGCCCCAGCATTTT
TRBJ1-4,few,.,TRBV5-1,CASSLRPTRGEKLFF,TGCGCCAGCAGCTTACGGCCCACGCGGGGCGAAAAACTGTTTTTT
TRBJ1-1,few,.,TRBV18,CASSPGALLIAEAFF,TGTGCCAGCTCACCGGGCGCGCTGCTAATAGCTGAAGCTTTCTTT
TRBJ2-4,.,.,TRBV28,CASSPGHLAKNIQYF,TGTGCCAGCAGTCCAGGGCACCTAGCCAAAAACATTCAGTACTTC
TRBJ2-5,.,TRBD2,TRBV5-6,CASSLGTRGGQYF,TGTGCCAGCAGCTTGGGGACCCGGGGAGGGCAGTACTTC
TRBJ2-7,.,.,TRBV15,CATSREGGLGYEQYF,TGTGCCACCAGCAGAGAGGGCGGGCTCGGTTACGAGCAGTACTTC
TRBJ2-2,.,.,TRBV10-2,CATRGQGDTGELFF,TGCGCCACCAGAGGCCAGGGAGACACCGGGGAGCTGTTTTTT
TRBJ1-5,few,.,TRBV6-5,CASSYKRDQPQHF,TGTGCCAGCAGTTACAAAAGGGATCAGCCCCAGCATTTT